The present entry profiles one T cell receptor (beta chain) with its context. Its antigen is still unknown. Nothing much larger sits one base from this clone, and base qualities are not available. V drops 0 bases and J drops 2 bases, leaving 11 bases in between. From the cysteine through the phenylalanine, the CDR3 covers 15 amino acids. Only the CDR3 DNA stays, 45 bases, in frame from base 1. The germline V gene (reference sequence) specifies DFQATT as CDR1 and SNEGSKA as CDR2. These data come from a study of blood T cells in healthy people across ages (dated by TCRdb to between 2014 and 2017). About the full investigation: In model experiments, roughly one uniquely barcoded TCR beta cDNA molecule per two T cells was captured by template switching. To track age-related changes in TCR beta repertoire diversity, the study relied on deep sequencing normalized with unique cDNA molecular identifiers. The donors were divided into four age groups: young (average roughly 17 years), middle-aged (roughly 40), aged (under 70) and long-lived (approximately 74). To avoid experimental bias, donors of different ages were distributed randomly across sequencing lanes. Using the same blood draw, the study looked at two additional independent replicas of 1 million unique cDNA reads for two donors, one aged 18 to 29 and the other aged 80 or older.

Overall study outcomes, separate from this receptor: There was a strong correlation between observed TCR beta diversity and the percentage of naive T cells measured by flow cytometry. The CMV infection status of donors was not known, potentially confounding age-related changes in expanded clonotypes. Observed TCR beta diversity per million T cells fell roughly linearly with age, and a significant reduction was already apparent by age around 40. The long-lived group showed more naive CD4+ T cells, fewer expanded clones and increased TCR diversity than the aged group, suggesting age selection. Estimates of total diversity based on one million sequenced T cells were considered lower bounds and underestimates. Bulk unsorted PBMC profiling prevented conclusive comparison of naive and antigen-experienced compartments.

Systemically healthy Caucasian individuals from Russia, about 38 in total and aged about 6 to 95 years, were included as donors. Around 10 milliliters of peripheral blood were collected from each donor into EDTA-treated Vacutainer tubes. Ficoll-Paque density-gradient centrifugation was used to isolate PBMCs, with at least 6.5 million per sample. Trizol reagent was used to extract total RNA from PBMCs, with at least 5 micrograms per sample. For every donor, flow cytometry on a PBMC aliquot measured the percentage of naive CD45RAhigh/CD27high T cells. Library preparation employed 5' RACE. TCRdb shows the sequencer as Illumina HiSeq 2500. A second PCR of about 7 to 12 cycles was performed with a sample-barcoded 5' primer and a J-beta primer mix. Each TCR beta cDNA molecule received a unique molecular identifier from a template-switch 5' adaptor carrying 12 random nucleotides. At least 2.5 million CDR3-containing paired-end reads were obtained from each sample. All of the RNA was converted into first-strand cDNA using the Mint cDNA synthesis kit, with a TRBC-specific oligonucleotide serving as the primer. Following uracil-DNA glycosylase treatment, all cDNA underwent a first 18-cycle PCR with the universal primers M1SS and BC2_uni_R. The authors processed their data as follows. Normalization of each sample was performed by random selection of 1 million high-quality reads, each carrying a distinct molecular identifier. Instead of being binned into consensus sequences, reads that shared molecular identifiers were thrown out. MiTCR, set to a Q25 quality threshold and the strictest error-elimination algorithm, was used for CDR3 identification, clonotype clustering and error correction. Lower-bound total TCR beta diversity was estimated with a nonparametric unseen species model using Euler transformation. TCRdb reprocessed the public reads (quality trimming at Q25 with fastp, clone calling with MiXCR) and kept in-frame beta chains. Rows are unified per CDR3 protein, each entry keeping the most common DNA and genes. The V and J calls reflect TCRdb's pipeline rather than the authors' work. The table for this sample lists 600,000 to 650,000 distinct CDR3 sequences; under 70% of them were counted only once. The ten biggest clones cover roughly 34% of the sample.

Sample: blood. The chain uses TRBV20-1 and TRBJ1-5, with no D gene named confidently. This clonotype originated in a man aged 60-69 years in good health. The DNA sequence reads TGCAGTGCTAGAGATGCGCGAATGGGCAATCAGCCCCAGCATTTT. Its translation is CSARDARMGNQPQHF.